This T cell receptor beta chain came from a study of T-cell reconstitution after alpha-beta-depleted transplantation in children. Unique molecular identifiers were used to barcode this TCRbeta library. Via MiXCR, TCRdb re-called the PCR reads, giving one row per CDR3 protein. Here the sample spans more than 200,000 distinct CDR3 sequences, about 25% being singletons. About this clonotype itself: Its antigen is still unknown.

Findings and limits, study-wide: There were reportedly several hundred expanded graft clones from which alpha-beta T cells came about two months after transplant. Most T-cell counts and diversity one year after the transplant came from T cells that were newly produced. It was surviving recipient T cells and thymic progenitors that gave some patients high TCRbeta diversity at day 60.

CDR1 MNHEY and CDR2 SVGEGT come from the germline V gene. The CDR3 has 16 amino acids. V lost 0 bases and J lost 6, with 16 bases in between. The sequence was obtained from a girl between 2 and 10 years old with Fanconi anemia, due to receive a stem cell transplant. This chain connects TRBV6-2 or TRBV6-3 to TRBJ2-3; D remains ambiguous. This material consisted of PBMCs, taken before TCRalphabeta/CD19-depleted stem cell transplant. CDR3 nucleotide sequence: TGTGCCAGCAGTTACTCCCCCGAGACGGTGTCGGATACGCAGTATTTT. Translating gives CASSYSPETVSDTQYF.